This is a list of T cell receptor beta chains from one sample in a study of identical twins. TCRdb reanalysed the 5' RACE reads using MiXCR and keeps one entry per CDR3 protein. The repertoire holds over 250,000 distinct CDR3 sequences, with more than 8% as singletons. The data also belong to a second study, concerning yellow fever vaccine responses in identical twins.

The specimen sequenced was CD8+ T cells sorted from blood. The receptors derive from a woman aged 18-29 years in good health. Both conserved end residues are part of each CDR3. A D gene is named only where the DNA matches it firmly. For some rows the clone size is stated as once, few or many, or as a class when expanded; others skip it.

CDR3 DNA: TGCGCCAGCAGCGCTGGATCGGACCGAAACACCGGGGAGCTGTTTTTT
CDR3 protein: CASSAGSDRNTGELFF
V gene: TRBV4-3
J gene: TRBJ2-2
clone size: .
D gene: .
CDR3 length: 16

CDR3 DNA: TGTGCCAGCAGACTAGCGGGGGTTTCCGAGCAGTACTTC
CDR3 protein: CASRLAGVSEQYF
V gene: TRBV27
J gene: TRBJ2-7
clone size: .
D gene: TRBD2
CDR3 length: 13

CDR3 DNA: TGTGCCAGTAGTACGACGTACAGGGTTACTGGCTACACCTTC
CDR3 protein: CASSTTYRVTGYTF
V gene: TRBV19
J gene: TRBJ1-2
clone size: few
D gene: .
CDR3 length: 14

CDR3 DNA: TGTGCCAGCAGCTTTGATGAGTACACCGGGGAGCTGTTTTTT
CDR3 protein: CASSFDEYTGELFF
V gene: TRBV5-6
J gene: TRBJ2-2
clone size: .
D gene: .
CDR3 length: 14

CDR3 DNA: TGTGCCAGCAGTCAGGCAGGGGGCGAGTACGAGCAGTACTTC
CDR3 protein: CASSQAGGEYEQYF
V gene: TRBV12-3/TRBV12-4
J gene: TRBJ2-7
clone size: many
D gene: TRBD1
CDR3 length: 14

CDR3 DNA: TGTGCCAGCAGCTTAAAGGGGGGGACCGGGGAGACCCAGTACTTC
CDR3 protein: CASSLKGGTGETQYF
V gene: TRBV7-3
J gene: TRBJ2-5
clone size: .
D gene: .
CDR3 length: 15

CDR3 DNA: TGTGCCAGCAGTATTAAGACAAGGACAGGGTTCTCCTACGAGCAGTACTTC
CDR3 protein: CASSIKTRTGFSYEQYF
V gene: TRBV6-2/TRBV6-3
J gene: TRBJ2-7
clone size: .
D gene: TRBD1
CDR3 length: 17

CDR3 DNA: TGTGCCAGCAGCATAGGGACAGGTAGACTAGCGCTCTCCTACAATGAGCAGTTCTTC
CDR3 protein: CASSIGTGRLALSYNEQFF
V gene: TRBV11-1
J gene: TRBJ2-1
clone size: few
D gene: .
CDR3 length: 19

CDR3 DNA: TGTGCCTGGAGTCCCGGGACTAGCCCCTACAATGAGCAGTTCTTC
CDR3 protein: CAWSPGTSPYNEQFF
V gene: TRBV30
J gene: TRBJ2-1
clone size: .
D gene: TRBD2
CDR3 length: 15

CDR3 DNA: TGTGCCAGCAGCTTTGTAGGGGGGTTGTACAATGAGCAGTTCTTC
CDR3 protein: CASSFVGGLYNEQFF
V gene: TRBV7-9
J gene: TRBJ2-1
clone size: many
D gene: .
CDR3 length: 15

CDR3 DNA: TGTGCCAGCAGCCAAGCCGGTACTAGCGACTACTACGAGCAGTACTTC
CDR3 protein: CASSQAGTSDYYEQYF
V gene: TRBV4-2
J gene: TRBJ2-7
clone size: few
D gene: TRBD2
CDR3 length: 16

CDR3 DNA: TGCGCCAGCAGCTTGACATCACCAGATTACGAGCAGTACTTC
CDR3 protein: CASSLTSPDYEQYF
V gene: TRBV5-1
J gene: TRBJ2-7
clone size: few
D gene: .
CDR3 length: 14

CDR3 DNA: TGCGCCAGCAGTGAGGCCCTCACCCGCACAGATACGCAGTATTTT
CDR3 protein: CASSEALTRTDTQYF
V gene: TRBV10-2
J gene: TRBJ2-3
clone size: few
D gene: .
CDR3 length: 15

CDR3 DNA: TGTGCCAGCAGTTACGGTATATACGAGCAGTACTTC
CDR3 protein: CASSYGIYEQYF
V gene: TRBV6-2/TRBV6-3
J gene: TRBJ2-7
clone size: many
D gene: .
CDR3 length: 12

CDR3 DNA: TGTGCCAGCAGTTTAACTAGTGTTCTAGGGAATGAGCAGTTCTTC
CDR3 protein: CASSLTSVLGNEQFF
V gene: TRBV27
J gene: TRBJ2-1
clone size: few
D gene: .
CDR3 length: 15

CDR3 DNA: TGTGCCAGCAGTTACTCCGGACTAGCCTCCGATGAGCAGTTCTTC
CDR3 protein: CASSYSGLASDEQFF
V gene: TRBV6-5
J gene: TRBJ2-1
clone size: few
D gene: TRBD2
CDR3 length: 15

CDR3 DNA: TGTGCCAGCAGTTACGATGGGACTAGCGGGCTCGCAGATACGCAGTATTTT
CDR3 protein: CASSYDGTSGLADTQYF
V gene: TRBV6-5
J gene: TRBJ2-3
clone size: few
D gene: TRBD2
CDR3 length: 17

CDR3 DNA: TGTGCCCTCTCGGGGACTAGCGGGTTTCGTCCTAGCACAGATACGCAGTATTTT
CDR3 protein: CALSGTSGFRPSTDTQYF
V gene: TRBV12-3/TRBV12-4
J gene: TRBJ2-3
clone size: many
D gene: TRBD2
CDR3 length: 18

CDR3 DNA: TGTGCCAGCAGTTTGCGCAGTATCGACTACGAGCAGTACTTC
CDR3 protein: CASSLRSIDYEQYF
V gene: TRBV6-2/TRBV6-3
J gene: TRBJ2-7
clone size: .
D gene: .
CDR3 length: 14

CDR3 DNA: TGTGCCACCAAGGACCAGACGAACACCGGGGAGCTGTTTTTT
CDR3 protein: CATKDQTNTGELFF
V gene: TRBV7-6
J gene: TRBJ2-2
clone size: few
D gene: .
CDR3 length: 14

CDR3 DNA: TGCGCCAGCAGCCGAAACTGGCAACCGGGACAGGGGGAGTACAATGAGCAGTTCTTC
CDR3 protein: CASSRNWQPGQGEYNEQFF
V gene: TRBV5-1
J gene: TRBJ2-1
clone size: many
D gene: TRBD1
CDR3 length: 19